What follows are 14 T cell receptor beta chains derived from one specimen sequenced in a study of T cells in Graves' hyperthyroidism and ophthalmopathy. Amplification of TCR beta CDR3 regions was performed using RNA transcripts as template. Researchers ran a first-round RT-PCR on the TCR CDR3 using the HTBI primer set. Each CDR3 protein is one row after TCRdb ran MiXCR on the multiplex PCR reads. The sample holds 300,000 to 350,000 distinct CDR3 sequences; around a sixth are singletons and the top ten take around 50%. Input material: blood. Receptors were obtained from a woman between 45 and 60 years old with Graves' hyperthyroidism.

This clonotype was seen more than once but under ten times. The CDR3 loop is CASSLIRAENSPLHF. The CDR3 DNA reads as TGTGCCAGCAGCTTAATCCGGGCCGAAAATTCACCCCTCCACTTT. This chain links TRBV7-3 with TRBJ1-6; D call uncertain. The CDR3 runs 15 residues. Trimming shortened V by 1 base and J by 7 bases, and 11 bases separated the two germline ends. The germline gives CDR1 SGHTA, CDR2 FQGTGA.

In this sample, this clonotype turned up a few times. V and J are TRBV20-1 and TRBJ2-1; tentative D call: TRBD1 (5 bases). V lost 3 bases and J 8 bases, leaving 20 bases between the germline ends. This CDR3 spans 15 amino acids. CDR1 is DFQATT and CDR2 is SNEGSKA in the germline V gene (reference sequence). CDR3 loop: CSASSTGVNLDEQFF. CDR3 nucleotide sequence: TGCAGTGCTAGTTCTACAGGAGTAAATCTCGATGAGCAGTTCTTC.

At least ten counts were recorded for this clonotype. J is TRBJ1-6 and V is TRBV12-3 or TRBV12-4, with a possible D match to TRBD1 (6 bases). The CDR3 is 14 amino acids. V was pared by 3 bases and J by 10 bases, with 13 bases between. The CDR3 DNA is TGTGCCAGCAGTTTGGTACAGGGAGCATCACCCCTCCACTTT. It encodes CASSLVQGASPLHF.

In its sample, this clonotype was seen many times. The chain joins TRBV7-2 to TRBJ1-6; no firm D call. V lost 4 bases to trimming and J lost 0 bases, with 7 bases between them. CDR1 is SGHTA and CDR2 is FQGNSA in the germline V gene. The CDR3 has 15 residues. CDR3 nucleotides: TGTGCCAGCAGCTATCAGAGCTCCTATAATTCACCCCTCCACTTT. Translating gives CASSYQSSYNSPLHF.

The chain employs TRBV7-3 and TRBJ2-1; D perhaps matches TRBD2 (6 bases). Trimming took 1 base from V and 9 from J, leaving 16 bases between them. Germline CDR1 reads SGHTA; CDR2 reads FQGTGA. The CDR3 extends over 15 amino acids. The CDR3 protein is CASSLNPGEVVEQFF. The DNA for the CDR3 is TGTGCCAGCAGCTTAAATCCGGGAGAGGTTGTTGAGCAGTTCTTC.

This clonotype occurred a few times. The chain combines TRBV12-3 or TRBV12-4 with TRBJ1-6; 10 nucleotides match TRBD1. The CDR3 is made up of 12 amino acids. V gave up 10 bases and J gave up 8 bases; unmatched junction bases: 2. In DNA, the CDR3 is TGTGCCATCGGGACAGGGGATTCACCCCTCCACTTT. It yields the protein CAIGTGDSPLHF.

This clonotype was counted many times. The chain employs TRBV12-3 or TRBV12-4 and TRBJ2-5; 9 bases are a match to TRBD2. CDR3 length: 16 amino acids. J was trimmed by 4 bases and V by 6 bases; bases with no gene match: 12. The CDR3 spells CASRASGAGGRETQYF. The CDR3 DNA reads as TGTGCCAGCAGAGCCTCCGGGGCGGGGGGGCGAGAGACCCAGTACTTC.

The rearrangement links TRBV13 to TRBJ2-7; 10 positions agree with TRBD2. Germline CDR1 and CDR2: PRHDT and FYEKMQ (reference sequence). The V gene end was trimmed by 5 bases and the J gene end by 6 bases; junction bases not matched to a gene: 7. The CDR3 extends over 14 amino acids. The CDR3 is CASSTTTSGPEQYF. The DNA of the CDR3 is TGTGCCAGCAGCACAACGACTAGCGGGCCCGAGCAGTACTTC. Full variable domain (remainder filled in from reference TRBV13 and TRBJ2-7): AAGVIQSPRHLIKEKRETATLKCYPIPRHDTVYWYQQGPGQDPQFLISFYEKMQSDKGSIPDRFSAQQFSDYHSELNMSSLELGDSALYFCASSTTTSGPEQYFGPGTRLTVT.

The sample holds a few counts of this clonotype. The chain has TRBV29-1 and TRBJ2-1; D unresolved. Trimming cost V 1 base and J 10 bases, with 14 bases left between them. This CDR3 has 13 amino acids. Germline CDR1 is SQVTM and CDR2 is ANQGSEA. CDR3 nucleotide sequence: TGCAGCGTTGAAGCGACCCGAACCGAGGAGCAGTTCTTC. Translated, it gives CSVEATRTEEQFF.

Regarding this clonotype: A read error may account for a junction end that differs from germline. The chain recombines TRBV12-3 or TRBV12-4 with TRBJ1-1; no definite D call. CDR3 size: 11 residues. The CDR3 bases are TGTGCCAGCAGGTGGGGTACTGAAGCTTCCTTT. Translating gives CASRWGTEASF.

There are many counts of this clonotype. The rearrangement uses TRBV11-2 and TRBJ2-3; no clear D gene. The CDR3 has 12 amino acids. V was shortened by 5 bases and J by 4 bases, with 7 bases between the two germline ends. CDR1 SGHAT and CDR2 FQNNGV come from the germline V gene. The CDR3 spells CASSLNSDTQYF. DNA for the CDR3: TGTGCCAGCAGCCTAAACTCAGATACGCAGTATTTT.

This clonotype has a count of ten or more. V usage is TRBV6-1 and J usage is TRBJ1-1; the D gene is possibly TRBD1 (6 bases). This CDR3 is built from 15 residues. Looked up from germline, CDR1 is MNHNS and CDR2 is SASEGT. Trimming shortened V by 7 bases and J by 0 bases, and 15 bases separated the two germline ends. CDR3 loop: CASNSWTEMNTEAFF. The CDR3 DNA is TGTGCCAGCAATTCATGGACAGAAATGAACACTGAAGCTTTCTTT.

This clonotype was counted between two and nine times. The chain is built from TRBV5-5 and TRBJ2-7, with a possible D match to TRBD1 (5 bases). The length of the CDR3 is 14 residues. Trimming took off 0 bases at V and 3 bases at J, with 10 bases between the two ends. CDR1 is SGHKS, CDR2 YYEKEE, per germline (reference sequence). The CDR3 DNA follows: TGTGCCAGCAGCTTGGGGACATTGGGCTACGAGCAGTACTTC. Translated: CASSLGTLGYEQYF.

This clonotype was counted a few times. The chain couples TRBV19 to TRBJ1-2; D call uncertain. This CDR3 is built from 13 residues. CDR1 and CDR2 from the germline V gene are LNHDA and SQIVND (reference sequence). Trimming took 0 bases from V and 3 from J, leaving 5 bases between them. The chain's CDR3 is CASSIEKDYGYTF. The CDR3 DNA reads TGTGCCAGTAGTATAGAGAAGGACTATGGCTACACCTTC.